This section outlines one T cell receptor (beta chain) sequence together with its context. Its antigen is still unknown. These data are taken from a study of cytomegalovirus exposure and HLA in healthy donors. Study-level points and caveats: About 87% or about 30% of the time was how often most TCR beta V segments were productive, according to an earlier analysis. Analyzed later, association rates of TCRs varied across HLA loci, with DRB1 most and HLA-C fewest. Some V segments, TRBV6-2 and TRBV6-3 among them, were indistinguishable and were therefore excluded.

Primers for the PCR totalled 60 Vbeta and 13 Jbeta. Here immunoSEQ multiplex PCR was the method, and the copy in TCRdb shows in-frame clones only, minus some. The table shows some 170,000 clones, with approximately 80% occurring only once. Healthy individuals who donated bone marrow served as the donors. This CDR3 is 15 amino acids long. V dropped 2 bases and J dropped 8; count of bases not matched to a gene: 7. Germline V gene data show CDR1 as WNHNN and CDR2 as SYGVQD (reference sequence). Specimen: PBMCs. The gene calls are TRBV10-1 and TRBJ2-1; 9 positions agree with TRBD2. The TCR originated in a woman aged 18 to 35 in good health and CMV-seropositive. CDR3 protein: CASSEGRGGGDEQFF. CDR3 nucleotides: TGCGCCAGCAGTGAGGGGCGGGGGGGCGGGGATGAGCAGTTCTTC.